Listed below are T cell receptor beta chains from one sample, sequenced in a study of blood T cell repertoires in COVID-19. This table comes from immunoSEQ multiplex PCR, and its TCRdb copy is limited to in-frame clones, with some not included. The sample lists around 97,000 clones; approximately 88% were seen once. The sequenced sample was peripheral blood. The receptors come from a human donor in a cohort sampled during active COVID-19. Each CDR3 is given with its conserved first and last residue. The D gene is left open where the match is weak. Rows may omit the clone size; those that give it use once, few, many or a size class.

J gene,clone size,D gene,V gene,CDR3 protein,CDR3 DNA
TRBJ2-1,NA,TRBD2,TRBV10-3,CAIRATGSVSGGFEQFF,TGTGCCATCAGAGCGACAGGTTCGGTTAGCGGGGGGTTTGAGCAGTTCTTC
TRBJ2-3,NA,NA,TRBV2,CASKGPRGANTQYF,TGTGCCAGCAAAGGCCCCCGCGGGGCTAATACGCAGTATTTT
TRBJ1-4,NA,NA,TRBV19,CATSREGFGEKLFF,TGTGCCACCTCTCGGGAGGGGTTCGGTGAAAAACTGTTTTTT
TRBJ1-2,NA,TRBD1,TRBV4-3,CASSQDHRAGGYGYTF,TGCGCCAGCAGCCAAGATCATAGGGCAGGGGGTTATGGCTACACCTTC
TRBJ2-7,NA,NA,TRBV12-3/TRBV12-4,CASRVQGSYEQYF,TGTGCCAGCAGGGTACAGGGCTCCTACGAGCAGTACTTC
TRBJ2-7,NA,NA,TRBV4-1,CASSRGQGTPYEQYF,TGCGCCAGCAGCCGGGGCCAGGGGACCCCCTACGAGCAGTACTTC
TRBJ1-6,NA,TRBD1,TRBV2,CASTVTGYPSPLHF,TGTGCCAGCACTGTGACAGGGTATCCCTCACCCCTCCACTTT
TRBJ2-7,NA,NA,TRBV10-3,CAISKNGAYEQYF,TGTGCCATCAGCAAAAACGGAGCCTACGAGCAGTACTTC
TRBJ2-7,NA,NA,TRBV19,CASSIDLGATYEQYF,TGTGCCAGTAGTATAGATCTTGGGGCCACCTACGAGCAGTACTTC
TRBJ1-4,NA,NA,TRBV14,CASSQVSEKLFF,TGTGCCAGCAGCCAAGTTAGTGAAAAACTGTTTTTT
TRBJ1-2,NA,NA,TRBV3-1/TRBV3-2,CASSQAGEGSFYGYTF,TGTGCCAGCAGCCAAGCGGGGGAGGGTAGTTTCTATGGCTACACCTTC
TRBJ2-1,NA,TRBD1,TRBV6-5,CASRHRTGYNEQFF,TGTGCCAGCAGACACCGGACAGGATACAATGAGCAGTTCTTC
TRBJ2-1,NA,TRBD2,TRBV9,CASSPRTSGVGNEQFF,TGTGCCAGCAGCCCTAGGACTAGCGGGGTCGGGAATGAGCAGTTCTTC
TRBJ2-2,NA,TRBD2,TRBV2,CASRGGAGELFF,TGTGCCAGCAGGGGAGGGGCCGGGGAGCTGTTTTTT
TRBJ2-3,NA,TRBD1,TRBV18,CASSPSAGGSSDTQYF,TGTGCCAGCTCACCATCAGCAGGGGGCAGCTCAGATACGCAGTATTTT
TRBJ2-2,NA,TRBD1,TRBV5-4,CASSLEDRAGTGELFF,TGTGCCAGCAGCTTAGAGGACAGGGCTGGTACCGGGGAGCTGTTTTTT
TRBJ2-7,NA,NA,TRBV9,CASSLRAGYSYEQYF,TGTGCCAGCAGTTTAAGGGCGGGGTACTCCTACGAGCAGTACTTC
TRBJ2-1,NA,NA,TRBV5-6,CASSQRTTRGYNEQFF,TGTGCCAGCAGCCAGAGGACTACCCGGGGCTACAATGAGCAGTTCTTC
TRBJ1-6,few,TRBD1,TRBV2,CASSSDRANYNSPLHF,TGTGCCAGCAGTTCGGACAGGGCTAATTATAATTCACCCCTCCACTTT
TRBJ1-4,few,TRBD1,TRBV19,CASLGQGHEKLFF,TGTGCCAGTTTAGGACAGGGGCACGAAAAACTGTTTTTT
TRBJ1-2,NA,NA,TRBV7-9,CASSLAGAHGYTF,TGTGCCAGCAGCTTAGCAGGGGCCCATGGCTACACCTTC
TRBJ2-1,NA,TRBD2,TRBV5-1,CASSFSGGAPNEQFF,TGCGCCAGCAGCTTTAGCGGGGGGGCCCCGAATGAGCAGTTCTTC
TRBJ2-1,NA,NA,TRBV20-1,CSARQGYEQFF,TGCAGTGCTAGACAGGGGTATGAGCAGTTCTTC
TRBJ1-1,few,TRBD1,TRBV5-4,CASSLAKRRGQSVAGAFF,TGTGCCAGCAGCTTGGCCAAGAGGAGGGGACAGTCTGTTGCAGGAGCTTTCTTT
TRBJ1-2,once,NA,TRBV28,CASSPPGTHGYTF,TGTGCCAGCAGTCCCCCCGGGACACATGGCTACACCTTC